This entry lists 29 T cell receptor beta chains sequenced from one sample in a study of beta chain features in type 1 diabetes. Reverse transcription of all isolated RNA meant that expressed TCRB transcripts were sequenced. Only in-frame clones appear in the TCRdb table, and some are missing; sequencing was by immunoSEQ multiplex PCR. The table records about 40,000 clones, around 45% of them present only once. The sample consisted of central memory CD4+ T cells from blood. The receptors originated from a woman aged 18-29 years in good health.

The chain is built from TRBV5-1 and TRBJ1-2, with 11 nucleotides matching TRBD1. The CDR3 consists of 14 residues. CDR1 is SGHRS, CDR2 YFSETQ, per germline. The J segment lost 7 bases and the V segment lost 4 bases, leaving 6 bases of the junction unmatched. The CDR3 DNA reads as TGCGCCAGCAGCCCCGGGACAGGGGGACTTGGCTACACCTTC. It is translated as CASSPGTGGLGYTF.

In DNA form, the CDR3 reads TGTGCCAGCAGCCTGCGGATAGCGGGACTCACAGATACGCAGTATTTT. As protein: CASSLRIAGLTDTQYF. This chain links TRBV11-2 with TRBJ2-3; 8 positions agree with TRBD2. CDR3 length equals 16 residues. Germline trimming cut 5 bases from V and 2 bases from J; bases unmatched to any gene: 9. Germline V lookup: CDR1 SGHAT, CDR2 FQNNGV.

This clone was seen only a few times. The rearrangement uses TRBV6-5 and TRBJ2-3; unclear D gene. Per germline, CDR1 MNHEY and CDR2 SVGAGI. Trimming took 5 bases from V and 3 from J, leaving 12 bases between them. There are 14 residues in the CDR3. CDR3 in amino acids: CASSDRRRTDTQYF. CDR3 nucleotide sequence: TGTGCCAGCAGTGACCGCCGGAGAACAGATACGCAGTATTTT.

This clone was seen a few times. The CDR3 DNA follows: TGTGCCAGCAGTCAGACAGACCTTAATGAAAAACTGTTTTTT. Its protein is CASSQTDLNEKLFF. V gene TRBV28 combines with J gene TRBJ1-4, with D maybe TRBD1 (5 bases). The V end lost 5 bases, the J end lost 4 bases, and 11 bases lay between the germline ends. Germline V lookup: CDR1 MDHEN, CDR2 SYDVKM. CDR3 length: 14 residues. Full variable domain (missing parts from reference TRBV28 and TRBJ1-4): DVKVTQSSRYLVKRTGEKVFLECVQDMDHENMFWYRQDPGLGLRLIYFSYDVKMKEKGDIPEGYSVSREKKERFSLILESASTNQTSMYLCASSQTDLNEKLFFGSGTQLSVL.

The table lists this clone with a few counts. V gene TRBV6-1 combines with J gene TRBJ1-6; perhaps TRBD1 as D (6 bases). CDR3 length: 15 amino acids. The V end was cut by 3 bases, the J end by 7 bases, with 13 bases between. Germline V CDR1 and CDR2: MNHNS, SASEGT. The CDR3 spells CASSDLTGWNSPLHF. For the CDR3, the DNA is TGTGCCAGCAGTGACCTAACAGGGTGGAATTCACCCCTCCACTTT.

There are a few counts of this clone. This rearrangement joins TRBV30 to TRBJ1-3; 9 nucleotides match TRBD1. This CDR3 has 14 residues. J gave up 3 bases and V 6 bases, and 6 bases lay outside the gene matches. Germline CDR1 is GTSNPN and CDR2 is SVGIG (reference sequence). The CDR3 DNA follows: TGTGCCTGCGTCGAGACAGGGGGTGGAAACACCATATATTTT. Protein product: CACVETGGGNTIYF.

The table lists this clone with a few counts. The CDR3 loop is CASSARTDTQYF. The DNA of the CDR3 is TGTGCCAGCAGTGCCAGGACAGATACGCAGTATTTT. V gene TRBV6-1 combines with J gene TRBJ2-3; D is unclear. CDR1 MNHNS and CDR2 SASEGT come from the germline V gene. The CDR3 runs to 12 residues. The V gene lost 4 bases and the J gene lost 3 bases, with 5 bases spanning the gap.

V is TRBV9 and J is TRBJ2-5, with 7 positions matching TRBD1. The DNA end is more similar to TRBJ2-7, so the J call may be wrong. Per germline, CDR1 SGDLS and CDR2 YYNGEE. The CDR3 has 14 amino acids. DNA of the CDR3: TGTGCCAGCAGCGTCGGGACAGCCTCCTACGAGCAGTACTTC. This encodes CASSVGTASYEQYF.

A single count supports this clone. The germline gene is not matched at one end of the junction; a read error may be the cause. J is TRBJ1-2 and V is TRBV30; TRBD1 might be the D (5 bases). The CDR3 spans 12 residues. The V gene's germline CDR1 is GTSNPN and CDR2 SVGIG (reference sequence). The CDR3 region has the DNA TGCTGGACAAGAGCGAAGCCGTATGGCTACACCTTC. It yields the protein CWTRAKPYGYTF.

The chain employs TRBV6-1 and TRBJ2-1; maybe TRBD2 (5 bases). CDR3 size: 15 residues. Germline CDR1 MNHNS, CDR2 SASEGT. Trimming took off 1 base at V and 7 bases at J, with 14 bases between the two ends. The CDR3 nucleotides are TGTGCCAGCAGTGAAGGATTAGCGCTAGCTAATGAGCAGTTCTTC. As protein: CASSEGLALANEQFF.

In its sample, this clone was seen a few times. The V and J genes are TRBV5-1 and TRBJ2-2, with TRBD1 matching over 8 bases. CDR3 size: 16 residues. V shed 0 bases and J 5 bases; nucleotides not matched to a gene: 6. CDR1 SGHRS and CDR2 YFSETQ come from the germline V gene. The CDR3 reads CASSLVRGLGTGELFF. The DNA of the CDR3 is TGCGCCAGCAGCTTGGTCAGGGGGCTGGGTACCGGGGAGCTGTTTTTT.

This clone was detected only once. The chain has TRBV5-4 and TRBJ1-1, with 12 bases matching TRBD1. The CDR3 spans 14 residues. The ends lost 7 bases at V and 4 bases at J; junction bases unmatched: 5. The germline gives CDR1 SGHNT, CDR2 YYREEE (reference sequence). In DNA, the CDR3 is TGTGCCAGCTATGGGACAGGGGGCATCACTGAAGCTTTCTTT. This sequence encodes CASYGTGGITEAFF.

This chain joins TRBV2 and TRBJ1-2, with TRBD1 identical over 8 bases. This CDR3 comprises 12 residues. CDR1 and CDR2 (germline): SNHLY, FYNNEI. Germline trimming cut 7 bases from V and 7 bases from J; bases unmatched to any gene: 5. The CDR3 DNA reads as TGTGCCAGCATTACGACAGGGGCTGGCTACACCTTC. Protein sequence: CASITTGAGYTF.

The CDR3 spells CASSVGTSGNGDIQYF. In DNA form, the CDR3 reads TGTGCCAGCAGCGTTGGGACTAGCGGAAACGGGGACATTCAGTACTTC. The chain carries TRBV9 and TRBJ2-4; 11 bases are a match to TRBD2. The germline V gene encodes CDR1 SGDLS and CDR2 YYNGEE. V trimming: 2 bases; J trimming: 8 bases; junction bases outside the gene matches: 9. The CDR3 spans 16 residues.

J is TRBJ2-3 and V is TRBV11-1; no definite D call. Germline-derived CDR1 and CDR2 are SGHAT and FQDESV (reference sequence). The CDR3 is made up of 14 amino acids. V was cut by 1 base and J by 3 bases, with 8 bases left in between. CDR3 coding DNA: TGTGCCAGCAGCTTAGGGTCGCGGACAGATACGCAGTATTTT. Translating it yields CASSLGSRTDTQYF.

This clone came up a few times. The CDR3 DNA is TGCAGCGCGGCATTACAGGGGTCTGGCTACACCTTC. This codes for CSAALQGSGYTF. J is TRBJ1-2 and V is TRBV29-1; TRBD1 matches at 7 bases. Germline trimming cut 7 bases from V and 7 bases from J; bases unmatched to any gene: 9. This CDR3 comprises 12 residues. Germline values: CDR1 SQVTM, CDR2 ANQGSEA.

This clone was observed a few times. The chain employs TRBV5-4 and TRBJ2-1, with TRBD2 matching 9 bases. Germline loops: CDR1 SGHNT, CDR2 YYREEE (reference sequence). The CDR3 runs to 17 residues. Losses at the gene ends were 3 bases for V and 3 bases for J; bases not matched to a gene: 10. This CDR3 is CASSWASSGAYYNEQFF. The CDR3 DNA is TGTGCCAGCAGCTGGGCCTCTAGCGGGGCTTACTACAATGAGCAGTTCTTC.

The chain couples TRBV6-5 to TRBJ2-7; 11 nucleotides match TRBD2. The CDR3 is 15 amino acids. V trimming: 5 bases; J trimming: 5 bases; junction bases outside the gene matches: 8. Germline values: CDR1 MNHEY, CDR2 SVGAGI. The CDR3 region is CASSTLAGGPNEQYF. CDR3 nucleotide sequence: TGTGCCAGCAGTACGCTAGCGGGGGGCCCCAACGAGCAGTACTTC.

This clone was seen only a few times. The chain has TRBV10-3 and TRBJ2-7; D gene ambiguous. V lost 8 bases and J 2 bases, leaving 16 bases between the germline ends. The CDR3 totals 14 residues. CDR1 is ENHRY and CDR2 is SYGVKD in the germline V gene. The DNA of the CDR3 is TGTGCCATCGGCCCCTCCGACAATCCCTACGAGCAGTACTTC. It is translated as CAIGPSDNPYEQYF.

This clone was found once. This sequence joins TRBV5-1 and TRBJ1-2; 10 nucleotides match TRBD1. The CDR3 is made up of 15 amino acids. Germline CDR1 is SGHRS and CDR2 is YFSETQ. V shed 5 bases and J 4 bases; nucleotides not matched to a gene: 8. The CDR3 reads CASRETGGSGYGYTF. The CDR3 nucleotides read TGCGCCAGCAGGGAGACAGGGGGCAGTGGCTATGGCTACACCTTC.

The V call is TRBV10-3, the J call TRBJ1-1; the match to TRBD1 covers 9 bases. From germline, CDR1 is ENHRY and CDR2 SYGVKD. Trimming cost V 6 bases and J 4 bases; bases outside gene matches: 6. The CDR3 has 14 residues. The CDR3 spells CAISWTGVSTEAFF. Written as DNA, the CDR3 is TGTGCCATCAGCTGGACAGGGGTGAGCACTGAAGCTTTCTTT.

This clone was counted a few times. CDR3 region: CASSTGQGSYGYTF. The CDR3 DNA is TGTGCCAGCAGCACGGGACAGGGATCCTATGGCTACACCTTC. This chain links TRBV5-4 with TRBJ1-2; 9 positions match TRBD1. The CDR3 covers 14 residues. Germline V gene sequence: CDR1 SGHNT, CDR2 YYREEE (reference sequence). J gave up 4 bases and V 4 bases, and 5 bases lay outside the gene matches. The whole variable domain, remainder taken from reference TRBV5-4 and TRBJ1-2, is ETGVTQSPTHLIKTRGQQVTLRCSSQSGHNTVSWYQQALGQGPQFIFQYYREEENGRGNFPPRFSGLQFPNYSSELNVNALELDDSALYLCASSTGQGSYGYTFGSGTRLTVV.

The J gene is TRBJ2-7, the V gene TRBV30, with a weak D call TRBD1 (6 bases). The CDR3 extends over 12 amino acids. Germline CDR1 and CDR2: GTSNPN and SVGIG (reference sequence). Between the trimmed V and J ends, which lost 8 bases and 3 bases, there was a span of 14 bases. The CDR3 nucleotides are TGTGCCGGTTCCCGGGACATCTACGAGCAGTACTTC. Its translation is CAGSRDIYEQYF.

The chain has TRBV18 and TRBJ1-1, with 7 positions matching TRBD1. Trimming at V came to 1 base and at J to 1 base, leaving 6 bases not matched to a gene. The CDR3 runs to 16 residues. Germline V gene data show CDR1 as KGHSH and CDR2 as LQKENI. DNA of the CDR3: TGTGCCAGCTCACCACAGACAGGGTTGTCGAACACTGAAGCTTTCTTT. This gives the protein CASSPQTGLSNTEAFF.

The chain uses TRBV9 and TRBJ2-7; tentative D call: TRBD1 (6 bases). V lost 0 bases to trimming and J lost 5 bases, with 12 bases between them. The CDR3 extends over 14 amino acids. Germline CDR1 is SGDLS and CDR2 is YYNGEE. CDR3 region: CASSVATGFHEQYF. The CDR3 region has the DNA TGTGCCAGCAGCGTAGCGACAGGTTTTCACGAGCAGTACTTC.

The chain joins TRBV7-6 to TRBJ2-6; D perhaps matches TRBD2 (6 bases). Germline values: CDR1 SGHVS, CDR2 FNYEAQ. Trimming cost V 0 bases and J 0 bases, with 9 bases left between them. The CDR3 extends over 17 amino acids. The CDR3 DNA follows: TGTGCCAGCAGCTTAGCGGTCGGGGGCTCTGGGGCCAACGTCCTGACTTTC. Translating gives CASSLAVGGSGANVLTF.

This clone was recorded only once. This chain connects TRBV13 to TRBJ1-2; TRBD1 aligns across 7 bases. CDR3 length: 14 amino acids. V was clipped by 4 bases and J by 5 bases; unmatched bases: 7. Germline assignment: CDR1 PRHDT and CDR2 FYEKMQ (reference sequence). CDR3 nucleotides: TGTGCCAGCAGCTCCGGGACAGCCAGATATGGCTACACCTTC. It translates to CASSSGTARYGYTF.

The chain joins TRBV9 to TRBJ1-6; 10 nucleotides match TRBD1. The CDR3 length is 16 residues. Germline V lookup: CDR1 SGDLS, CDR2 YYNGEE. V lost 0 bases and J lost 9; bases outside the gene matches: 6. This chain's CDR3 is CASSVASGQGSSPLHF. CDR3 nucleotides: TGTGCCAGCAGCGTAGCATCGGGACAGGGGAGTTCACCCCTCCACTTT.

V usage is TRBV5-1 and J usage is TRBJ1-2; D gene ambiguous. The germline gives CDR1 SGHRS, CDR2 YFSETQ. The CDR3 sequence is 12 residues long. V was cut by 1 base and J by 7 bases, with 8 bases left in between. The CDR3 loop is CASSLRDFGYTF. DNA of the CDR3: TGCGCCAGCAGCTTGAGAGATTTTGGCTACACCTTC.